The 21 T cell receptor beta chains presented below share a single source sample, sequenced in a study of blood T cell repertoires in COVID-19. The protocol was immunoSEQ multiplex PCR, while the TCRdb copy is restricted to in-frame clones and leaves out a portion. The profile covers about 120,000 clones, with 86% appearing a single time and about 4.7% taken by the ten largest. Sequencing was done on a sample of peripheral blood. The receptor set was obtained from a man aged 35 to 55 with acute or convalescent COVID-19.

This rearrangement joins TRBV19 to TRBJ1-2, with TRBD1 identical over 9 bases. The CDR3 spans 14 residues. The V and J ends lost 7 bases and 2 bases, in that order; junction bases with no gene match: 5. The germline gives CDR1 LNHDA, CDR2 SQIVND (reference sequence). DNA of the CDR3: TGTGCCAGTACCCAACAGGGGGCAAACTATGGCTACACCTTC. Protein product: CASTQQGANYGYTF.

The V call is TRBV5-4, the J call TRBJ1-2; a weak D match, TRBD1 (6 bases). The germline V gene encodes CDR1 SGHNT and CDR2 YYREEE (reference sequence). The CDR3 is 14 residues long. The V end lost 3 bases, the J end lost 6 bases, and 15 bases lay between the germline ends. This chain's CDR3 is CASSSTGTSHGYTF. CDR3 in DNA: TGTGCCAGCAGCTCGACTGGGACATCTCATGGCTACACCTTC.

The count of this clone is one. This chain uses TRBV7-8 with TRBJ2-1; 7 positions agree with TRBD1. V lost 5 bases, J lost 3 bases, and 10 bases stayed unmatched. This CDR3 has 16 amino acids. Germline V gives CDR1 SGHVS, CDR2 FQNEAQ. The CDR3 sequence: CASSHSGQWVYNEQFF. The CDR3 bases are TGTGCCAGCAGCCACTCGGGACAGTGGGTCTACAATGAGCAGTTCTTC.

This clone was seen more than once but under ten times. The gene calls are TRBV19 and TRBJ2-7; TRBD2 might be the D (6 bases). Germline V gene sequence: CDR1 LNHDA, CDR2 SQIVND (reference sequence). The CDR3 sequence is 15 residues long. Trimming shortened V by 3 bases and J by 4 bases, and 16 bases separated the two germline ends. In DNA form, the CDR3 reads TGTGCCAGTAGTATTCTGGCGGGAAATCTTTACGAGCAGTACTTC. The encoded protein is CASSILAGNLYEQYF.

In nucleotides, the CDR3 is TGTGCCACCAGCAATCAGGGAGGCCGCGGAAACACTGAAGCTTTCTTT. Translating it yields CATSNQGGRGNTEAFF. J is TRBJ1-1 and V is TRBV15, with D possibly TRBD1 on 5 matching bases. V lost 4 bases, J lost 2 bases, and 17 bases lay in between. CDR3 size: 16 residues. CDR1 and CDR2 from the germline V gene are LNHNV and YYDKDF (reference sequence).

The chain couples TRBV6-2 or TRBV6-3 to TRBJ2-1; 11 positions match TRBD2. The CDR3 runs to 16 residues. Trimming at V came to 4 bases and at J to 0 bases, leaving 2 bases not matched to a gene. CDR1 and CDR2 from the germline V gene are MNHEY and SVGEGT. This CDR3 is CASSSGLAGSYNEQFF. The CDR3, as DNA: TGTGCCAGCAGTTCCGGACTAGCGGGCTCCTACAATGAGCAGTTCTTC.

The genes are TRBV5-6 and TRBJ2-7, with 12 bases identical to TRBD1. The CDR3 has 15 residues. Looked up from germline, CDR1 is SGHDT and CDR2 is YYEEEE. The V segment lost 2 bases and the J segment 7 bases; nucleotides outside the gene matches: 7. CDR3 protein: CASSLGTGGAGEQYF. In nucleotides, the CDR3 is TGTGCCAGCAGCTTAGGGACAGGGGGCGCGGGTGAGCAGTACTTC.

This clone has only one observation. The rearrangement joins TRBV10-3 to TRBJ1-2, with D possibly being TRBD1 (5 bases). Trimming cost V 4 bases and J 0 bases, with 15 bases left between them. Germline V lookup: CDR1 ENHRY, CDR2 SYGVKD. The CDR3 length is 16 residues. The CDR3 here is CAISAYSGGTNYGYTF. The CDR3 DNA follows: TGTGCCATCAGTGCCTATTCGGGGGGGACTAACTATGGCTACACCTTC.

The chain joins TRBV11-2 to TRBJ2-7; D unresolved. The germline CDR1 and CDR2 sequences are SGHAT and FQNNGV. CDR3 length equals 14 residues. Trimming removed 5 bases from V and 2 bases from J, with 13 bases in between. The CDR3 spells CASSPVVGAYEQYF. The CDR3 DNA sequence: TGTGCCAGCAGCCCCGTCGTGGGCGCCTACGAGCAGTACTTC.

The chain combines TRBV5-4 with TRBJ1-4; D is undetermined. From germline, CDR1 is SGHNT and CDR2 YYREEE (reference sequence). This CDR3 is 14 amino acids long. The V end was cut by 3 bases, the J end by 0 bases, with 6 bases between. This CDR3 is CASSSGATNEKLFF. The DNA for the CDR3 is TGTGCCAGCAGCTCGGGTGCAACTAATGAAAAACTGTTTTTT.

The chain joins TRBV5-4 to TRBJ2-3; no firm D call. Per the germline V gene, CDR1 is SGHNT and CDR2 is YYREEE (reference sequence). V lost 0 bases to trimming and J lost 1 base, with 6 bases between them. This CDR3 is 14 amino acids long. CDR3 sequence: CASSLVGRTDTQYF. In DNA, the CDR3 is TGTGCCAGCAGCTTGGTTGGGCGCACAGATACGCAGTATTTT.

The chain has TRBV19 and TRBJ2-7; TRBD1 matches 7 bases. CDR1 LNHDA and CDR2 SQIVND come from the germline V gene (reference sequence). The CDR3 contains 11 residues. V lost 6 bases and J lost 7; bases outside the gene matches: 3. CDR3 bases: TGTGCCAGTAGGACAGGGAATGAGCAGTACTTC. Amino acid sequence: CASRTGNEQYF.

This chain uses TRBV7-3 with TRBJ1-5, with a tentative D call TRBD1 (6 bases). Germline CDR1 reads SGHTA; CDR2 reads FQGTGA. The CDR3 loop spans 19 amino acids. The V end lost 4 bases, the J end lost 0 bases, and 22 bases lay between the germline ends. CDR3 loop: CASSWGPGRLENSNQPQHF. The CDR3 DNA sequence: TGTGCCAGCAGCTGGGGGCCGGGACGGTTAGAGAATAGCAATCAGCCCCAGCATTTT.

The V and J genes are TRBV5-6 and TRBJ1-5; no firm D call. The CDR3 extends over 14 amino acids. Germline values: CDR1 SGHDT, CDR2 YYEEEE. V shed 0 bases and J shed 5 bases, with 9 bases lying between them. The CDR3 sequence is CASSLEGRDQPQHF. The CDR3 DNA reads as TGTGCCAGCAGCTTGGAAGGGAGGGATCAGCCCCAGCATTTT.

V gene TRBV27 combines with J gene TRBJ2-2; D unclear. V shed 4 bases and J shed 2 bases, with 8 bases lying between them. This CDR3 contains 14 residues. The germline CDR1 and CDR2 sequences are MNHEY and SMNVEV (reference sequence). The CDR3 nucleotides read TGTGCCAGCAGTTCCCCCCTCAACACCGGGGAGCTGTTTTTT. The encoded protein is CASSSPLNTGELFF.

The V gene is TRBV5-6, the J gene TRBJ2-7; 9 nucleotides match TRBD1. Unmatched junction bases numbered 9, after V lost 4 bases and J lost 7 bases. The CDR3 loop spans 14 amino acids. In germline, CDR1 is SGHDT, CDR2 YYEEEE. The CDR3 loop is CASSLLQGASEQYF. For the CDR3, the DNA is TGTGCCAGCAGCCTCCTACAGGGGGCAAGTGAGCAGTACTTC.

V is TRBV11-2 and J is TRBJ2-7; the match to TRBD1 covers 11 bases. With V trimmed by 5 bases and J by 4 bases, 7 bases remained unmatched. This CDR3 is built from 15 residues. CDR1 is SGHAT, CDR2 FQNNGV, per germline. CDR3 loop: CASSARDRGMYEQYF. The CDR3 nucleotides are TGTGCCAGCAGCGCCCGGGACAGGGGGATGTACGAGCAGTACTTC. The full variable domain, rest sourced from reference TRBV11-2 and TRBJ2-7, is EAGVAQSPRYKIIEKRQSVAFWCNPISGHATLYWYQQILGQGPKLLIQFQNNGVVDDSQLPKDRFSAERLKGVDSTLKIQPAKLEDSAVYLCASSARDRGMYEQYFGPGTRLTVT.

The chain carries TRBV30 and TRBJ1-4; TRBD1 matches 9 bases. With 1 base clipped from V and 17 bases from J, the junction kept 11 bases outside the gene matches. Looked up from germline, CDR1 is GTSNPN and CDR2 is SVGIG (reference sequence). CDR3 length equals 13 residues. For the CDR3, the DNA is TGTGCCTGGAGTGGGACAGGGGAGAAGGAGGTATTTTTT. This sequence encodes CAWSGTGEKEVFF. The full variable domain, its missing parts supplied by reference TRBV30 and TRBJ1-4, is SQTIHQWPATLVQPVGSPLSLECTVEGTSNPNLYWYRQAAGRGLQLLFYSVGIGQISSEVPQNLSASRPQDRQFILSSKKLLLSDSGFYLCAWSGTGEKEVFFGSGTQLSVL.

The J gene is TRBJ1-1, the V gene TRBV18; D is unclear. V dropped 3 bases and J dropped 0 bases, with 11 bases sitting between them. The CDR3 length is 15 residues. Germline V gives CDR1 KGHSH, CDR2 LQKENI. CDR3 in DNA: TGTGCCAGCTCACCTTTAGCGGAATTGAACACTGAAGCTTTCTTT. Translated, it gives CASSPLAELNTEAFF.

The chain carries TRBV30 and TRBJ2-3; possibly TRBD2 for D (5 bases). The germline CDR1 and CDR2 sequences are GTSNPN and SVGIG (reference sequence). This CDR3 is built from 12 residues. V lost 8 bases, J lost 2 bases, and 11 bases lay in between. The CDR3 nucleotides are TGTGCCCTGGGAGTCATCACAGATACGCAGTATTTT. The encoded protein is CALGVITDTQYF. Using reference TRBV30 and TRBJ2-3 for the parts outside the CDR3, the full variable domain is SQTIHQWPATLVQPVGSPLSLECTVEGTSNPNLYWYRQAAGRGLQLLFYSVGIGQISSEVPQNLSASRPQDRQFILSSKKLLLSDSGFYLCALGVITDTQYFGPGTRLTVL.

The V gene is TRBV30, the J gene TRBJ2-2; 9 positions agree with TRBD2. CDR3 length: 15 residues. Germline CDR1 GTSNPN, CDR2 SVGIG (reference sequence). The junction had 11 bases not matched to a gene; V was cut back by 8 bases and J by 4 bases. CDR3 DNA sequence: TGTGCCATCAAAAGCGGACTAGCGACCACCGGGGAGCTGTTTTTT. Encoded protein: CAIKSGLATTGELFF.